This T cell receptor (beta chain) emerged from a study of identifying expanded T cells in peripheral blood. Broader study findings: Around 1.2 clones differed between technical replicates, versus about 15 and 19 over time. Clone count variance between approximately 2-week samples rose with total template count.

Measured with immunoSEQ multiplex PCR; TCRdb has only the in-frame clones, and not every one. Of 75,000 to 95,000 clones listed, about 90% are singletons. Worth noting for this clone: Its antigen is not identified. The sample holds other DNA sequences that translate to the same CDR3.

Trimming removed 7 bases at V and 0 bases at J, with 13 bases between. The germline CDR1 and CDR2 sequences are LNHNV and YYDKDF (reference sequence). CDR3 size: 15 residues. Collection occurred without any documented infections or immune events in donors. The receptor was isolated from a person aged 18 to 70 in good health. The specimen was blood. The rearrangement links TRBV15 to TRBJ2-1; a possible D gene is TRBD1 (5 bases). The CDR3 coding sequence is TGTGCCACCAATCTTCAGGGCAGCTCCTACAATGAGCAGTTCTTC. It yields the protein CATNLQGSSYNEQFF.